Below are 22 T cell receptor beta chains sequenced from a single sample in a study of identical twins. TCRdb re-called the 5' RACE reads through MiXCR, storing one row per CDR3 protein. The table includes about 720,000 distinct CDR3 sequences, roughly 8% detected once. In addition, the sample was reused for a study of yellow fever vaccine responses in identical twins.

Sequenced material: PBMCs. The origin of the receptors is a woman between 18 and 29 years old in good health.

This clonotype was counted at least ten times. The rearrangement joins TRBV12-3 or TRBV12-4 to TRBJ2-7, with D unresolved. V was clipped by 2 bases and J by 5 bases, with 10 bases between them. The CDR3 runs 13 residues. CDR3 nucleotide sequence: TGTGCCAGCAGTTTAACTACAGCCAACGAGCAGTACTTC. Its translation: CASSLTTANEQYF.

This clonotype showed up many times. The chain uses TRBV20-1 and TRBJ2-7, with TRBD1 identical over 9 bases. This CDR3 is 15 amino acids long. Germline lookup yields CDR1 DFQATT and CDR2 SNEGSKA (reference sequence). Germline trimming cut 0 bases from V and 5 bases from J; bases unmatched to any gene: 8. DNA for the CDR3: TGCAGTGCTAGAGATCCACAGGGGGCAGCCCACGAGCAGTACTTC. Amino acids: CSARDPQGAAHEQYF.

This clonotype was counted a few times. The CDR3 loop is CASSLTAGTGGYTF. DNA for the CDR3: TGTGCCAGCAGCTTAACGGCCGGGACCGGAGGCTACACCTTC. V is TRBV7-6 and J is TRBJ1-2, with D possibly being TRBD1 (5 bases). From germline, CDR1 is SGHVS and CDR2 FNYEAQ. This CDR3 contains 14 residues. V was pared by 2 bases and J by 8 bases, with 15 bases between. The full variable domain, completed using reference TRBV7-6 and TRBJ1-2, is GAGVSQSPRYKVTKRGQDVALRCDPISGHVSLYWYRQALGQGPEFLTYFNYEAQQDKSGLPNDRFSAERPEGSISTLTIQRTEQRDSAMYRCASSLTAGTGGYTFGSGTRLTVV.

V and J are TRBV5-1 and TRBJ2-7; D ambiguous. Trimming removed 5 bases at V and 5 bases at J, with 14 bases between. The V gene's germline CDR1 is SGHRS and CDR2 YFSETQ. This CDR3 comprises 13 residues. CDR3 in amino acids: CASRAGLTNEQYF. As DNA, the CDR3 is TGCGCCAGCAGAGCTGGCCTCACGAACGAGCAGTACTTC. Together with reference TRBV5-1 and TRBJ2-7, the CDR3 gives the full variable domain: KAGVTQTPRYLIKTRGQQVTLSCSPISGHRSVSWYQQTPGQGLQFLFEYFSETQRNKGNFPGRFSGRQFSNSRSEMNVSTLELGDSALYLCASRAGLTNEQYFGPGTRLTVT.

This clonotype was seen at least ten times. The CDR3 sequence: CASSKGQGSYEQYF. In DNA form, the CDR3 reads TGTGCCAGCAGCAAGGGACAGGGGTCCTACGAGCAGTACTTC. This chain links TRBV12-3 or TRBV12-4 with TRBJ2-7; 10 positions agree with TRBD1. The CDR3 consists of 14 residues. V lost 6 bases and J lost 1; bases outside the gene matches: 3.

This clonotype was seen many times. The J gene is TRBJ2-7, the V gene TRBV10-1; 9 bases agree with TRBD2. The CDR3 covers 16 residues. Germline V gene sequence: CDR1 WNHNN, CDR2 SYGVQD (reference sequence). The V gene end was trimmed by 1 base and the J gene end by 2 bases; junction bases not matched to a gene: 6. The CDR3: CASSEYPAGGTYEQYF. Here the CDR3 DNA reads TGCGCCAGCAGTGAGTATCCAGCGGGAGGCACCTACGAGCAGTACTTC.

This clonotype was seen a few times. CDR3: CAISEQGASPLHF. The DNA of the CDR3 is TGTGCCATCAGTGAACAGGGTGCTTCACCCCTCCACTTT. This rearrangement joins TRBV10-3 to TRBJ1-6; D may be TRBD1 (6 bases). CDR3 length: 13 amino acids. CDR1 and CDR2 from the germline V gene are ENHRY and SYGVKD. V was trimmed by 3 bases and J by 9 bases, leaving 9 bases between them.

The chain employs TRBV18 and TRBJ2-3; D is possibly TRBD1 or TRBD2 (5 bases each). V was pared by 0 bases and J by 10 bases, with 11 bases between. Germline-derived CDR1 and CDR2 are KGHSH and LQKENI. The CDR3 covers 13 residues. The DNA of the CDR3 is TGTGCCAGCTCACCACCGGGGGTAGAGGCGCAGTATTTT. The encoded protein is CASSPPGVEAQYF. The full variable domain, in which reference TRBV18 and TRBJ2-3 provide the parts outside the CDR3, is NAGVMQNPRHLVRRRGQEARLRCSPMKGHSHVYWYRQLPEEGLKFMVYLQKENIIDESGMPKERFSAEFPKEGPSILRIQQVVRGDSAAYFCASSPPGVEAQYFGPGTRLTVL.

V usage is TRBV7-9 and J usage is TRBJ2-7; 7 bases match TRBD1. The CDR3 covers 14 residues. Germline values: CDR1 SEHNR, CDR2 FQNEAQ (reference sequence). V shed 5 bases and J 5 bases; nucleotides not matched to a gene: 9. The CDR3 loop reads CASSPRPDRDEQYF. For the CDR3, the DNA is TGTGCCAGCAGCCCCCGACCTGACAGGGACGAGCAGTACTTC.

The V gene is TRBV7-8, the J gene TRBJ2-3; 9 bases are shared with TRBD2. This CDR3 is 16 amino acids long. CDR1 SGHVS and CDR2 FQNEAQ come from the germline V gene. V trimming: 6 bases; J trimming: 3 bases; junction bases outside the gene matches: 10. CDR3 loop: CASRRSSGRRTDTQYF. The CDR3 bases are TGTGCCAGCAGGAGATCAAGCGGGAGGAGAACAGATACGCAGTATTTT.

This clonotype has more than one count but fewer than ten. The genes are TRBV9 and TRBJ2-5; 9 nucleotides align to TRBD2. The CDR3 sequence is 19 residues long. The germline CDR1 and CDR2 sequences are SGDLS and YYNGEE. The junction had 14 bases not matched to a gene; V was cut back by 0 bases and J by 2 bases. CDR3 residues: CASSVGALTSGALQETQYF. Here the CDR3 DNA reads TGTGCCAGCAGCGTAGGCGCTCTGACTAGCGGCGCTTTACAAGAGACCCAGTACTTC.

This clonotype occurred many times. The CDR3 DNA sequence: TGCAGTGCTAGAGATAGGGTGACTGAAGCTTTCTTT. It yields the protein CSARDRVTEAFF. The chain employs TRBV20-1 and TRBJ1-1; D gene unclear. The V gene lost 0 bases and the J gene lost 5 bases, with 7 bases spanning the gap. In germline, CDR1 is DFQATT, CDR2 SNEGSKA (reference sequence). The CDR3 is 12 residues long.

This clonotype was observed a few times. The chain has TRBV6-5 and TRBJ2-5; tentative D call: TRBD2 (5 bases). Per the germline V gene, CDR1 is MNHEY and CDR2 is SVGAGI. The CDR3 loop spans 16 amino acids. Trimming cost V 2 bases and J 4 bases, with 17 bases left between them. The CDR3 DNA reads TGTGCCAGCAGTTACGCAGCTTCCCTAGGGAGAGAGACCCAGTACTTC. Protein: CASSYAASLGRETQYF.

The rearrangement uses TRBV5-1 and TRBJ1-1; 7 nucleotides agree with TRBD1. J was trimmed by 7 bases and V by 2 bases; bases with no gene match: 11. From germline, CDR1 is SGHRS and CDR2 YFSETQ. The CDR3 is 15 residues long. Written as DNA, the CDR3 is TGCGCCAGCAGCTTTATGAGCCCGGGACAGAGTGAAGCTTTCTTT. It encodes CASSFMSPGQSEAFF.

This clonotype appeared many times. V gene TRBV29-1 combines with J gene TRBJ2-1, with D unresolved. V lost 3 bases and J 2 bases, leaving 14 bases between the germline ends. The CDR3 extends over 15 amino acids. Per germline, CDR1 SQVTM and CDR2 ANQGSEA. CDR3 sequence: CSVEGVNPPYNEQFF. CDR3 DNA: TGCAGCGTTGAGGGTGTTAACCCTCCCTACAATGAGCAGTTCTTC.

The chain carries TRBV7-2 and TRBJ2-1; TRBD2 aligns across 10 bases. This CDR3 is built from 16 residues. The junction had 14 bases not matched to a gene; V was cut back by 7 bases and J by 8 bases. Germline CDR1 SGHTA, CDR2 FQGNSA. CDR3 protein: CASNPGGSGRAYEQFF. The DNA of the CDR3 is TGTGCCAGCAACCCGGGGGGAAGCGGGAGGGCATATGAGCAGTTCTTC.

The rearrangement uses TRBV10-3 and TRBJ2-3; 13 positions match TRBD2. The CDR3 loop spans 14 amino acids. The germline V gene has CDR1 ENHRY and CDR2 SYGVKD. The V gene end was trimmed by 9 bases and the J gene end by 5 bases; junction bases not matched to a gene: 5. The CDR3 loop reads CAIRGLAGVDTQYF. CDR3 DNA: TGTGCCATACGAGGACTAGCGGGAGTAGATACGCAGTATTTT.

This clonotype came up a few times. The gene calls are TRBV6-5 and TRBJ1-1; 8 bases fit TRBD1. The CDR3 is 14 residues long. Trimming took 5 bases from V and 10 from J; bases not matched to a gene: 12. Germline assignment: CDR1 MNHEY and CDR2 SVGAGI. CDR3 nucleotides: TGTGCCAGCAGTCACATTTCAGGGGGCGCGGGAGCTTTCTTT. This encodes CASSHISGGAGAFF.

The chain employs TRBV20-1 and TRBJ2-7; possibly TRBD2 for D (5 bases). Germline loops: CDR1 DFQATT, CDR2 SNEGSKA (reference sequence). Trimming took off 6 bases at V and 4 bases at J, with 16 bases between the two ends. The CDR3 covers 13 residues. DNA of the CDR3: TGCAGTGCCTTATCCGGGAAAGCTTACGAGCAGTACTTC. Its translation is CSALSGKAYEQYF.

This clonotype was detected a few times. The chain uses TRBV9 and TRBJ2-7, with 11 bases identical to TRBD2. The V gene's germline CDR1 is SGDLS and CDR2 YYNGEE. This CDR3 contains 15 residues. V was pared by 3 bases and J by 3 bases, with 5 bases of the junction left unmatched. The CDR3: CASSATSGSGYEQYF. The CDR3 DNA reads as TGTGCCAGCAGCGCTACTAGCGGGAGCGGCTACGAGCAGTACTTC.

This clonotype was seen only a few times. This chain joins TRBV7-9 and TRBJ2-7; unclear D gene. Per the germline V gene, CDR1 is SEHNR and CDR2 is FQNEAQ (reference sequence). With 5 bases removed from V and 2 bases from J, the gap between germline ends came to 10 bases. This CDR3 is 13 amino acids long. Written as DNA, the CDR3 is TGTGCCAGCAGCCCCAAGTACCCCTACGAGCAGTACTTC. It codes for CASSPKYPYEQYF.

V usage is TRBV6-2 or TRBV6-3 and J usage is TRBJ1-5; perhaps TRBD1 as D (6 bases). Looked up from germline, CDR1 is MNHEY and CDR2 is SVGEGT. V was pared by 5 bases and J by 1 base, with 15 bases between. The CDR3 loop spans 16 amino acids. The CDR3 reads CASSGNAGVSNQPQHF. The CDR3 DNA reads as TGTGCCAGCAGTGGAAACGCAGGGGTGAGCAATCAGCCCCAGCATTTT.